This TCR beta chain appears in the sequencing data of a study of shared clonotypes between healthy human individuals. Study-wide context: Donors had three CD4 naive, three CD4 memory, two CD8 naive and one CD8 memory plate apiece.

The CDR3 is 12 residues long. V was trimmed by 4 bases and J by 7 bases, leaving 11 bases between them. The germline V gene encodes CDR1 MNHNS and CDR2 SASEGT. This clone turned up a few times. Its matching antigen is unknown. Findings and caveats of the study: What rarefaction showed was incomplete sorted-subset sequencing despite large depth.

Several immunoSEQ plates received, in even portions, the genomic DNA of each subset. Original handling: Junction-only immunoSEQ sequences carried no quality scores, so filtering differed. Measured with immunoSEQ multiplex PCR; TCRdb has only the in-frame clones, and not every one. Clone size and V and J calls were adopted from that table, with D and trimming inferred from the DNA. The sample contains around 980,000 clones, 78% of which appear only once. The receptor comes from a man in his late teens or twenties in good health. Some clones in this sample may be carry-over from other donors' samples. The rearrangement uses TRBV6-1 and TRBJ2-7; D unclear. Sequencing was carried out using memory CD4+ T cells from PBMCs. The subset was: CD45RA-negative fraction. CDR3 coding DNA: TGTGCCAGCAGTGGGGCCGCACGAGAGCAGTACTTC. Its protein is CASSGAAREQYF.